A single sample is the source of the 20 T cell receptor beta chains below, sequenced in a study of T cell responses to AZD1222 COVID-19 vaccine. Sequencing was performed with immunoSEQ multiplex PCR; in TCRdb, only in-frame clones are kept and a portion is missing. Of over 100,000 clones in the sample, more than 75% were seen once. This sample comprised peripheral blood, obtained on day 0 of AZD1222 vaccination. All receptors derive from an adult in good health.

The rearrangement uses TRBV2 and TRBJ1-3; D is perhaps TRBD1 (5 bases). Germline CDR1 SNHLY, CDR2 FYNNEI. This CDR3 contains 15 residues. V was trimmed by 4 bases and J by 2 bases, leaving 12 bases between them. CDR3 DNA sequence: TGTGCCAGCAGTGGTTTCAGGGTCCCTGGAAACACCATATATTTT. Translating gives CASSGFRVPGNTIYF.

The CDR3 bases are TGTGCCAGCAGTGATTCGGCGGACAGGGGGCTAAGGTCACCCCTCCACTTT. This sequence encodes CASSDSADRGLRSPLHF. This chain joins TRBV25-1 and TRBJ1-6, with TRBD1 matching over 11 bases. The CDR3 is 17 residues long. The V gene end was trimmed by 3 bases and the J gene end by 10 bases; junction bases not matched to a gene: 11. Germline V lookup: CDR1 MGHDK, CDR2 SYGVNS.

The rearrangement joins TRBV9 to TRBJ1-5, with D unresolved. Trimming removed 4 bases at V and 5 bases at J, with 10 bases between. Germline V CDR1 and CDR2: SGDLS, YYNGEE. The CDR3 spans 13 residues. DNA of the CDR3: TGTGCCAGCAGCCCAGAGGAGTATCAGCCCCAGCATTTT. Translated, it gives CASSPEEYQPQHF.

The genes are TRBV5-6 and TRBJ1-2; possible D gene TRBD1, 5 bases. Per germline, CDR1 SGHDT and CDR2 YYEEEE. The V end was cut by 4 bases, the J end by 5 bases, with 18 bases between. CDR3 size: 15 residues. Here the CDR3 DNA reads TGTGCCAGCAGCGGGGCTGGGTCCTCCCGGTATGGCTACACCTTC. Its translation is CASSGAGSSRYGYTF. The full variable domain, rest sourced from reference TRBV5-6 and TRBJ1-2, is DAGVTQSPTHLIKTRGQQVTLRCSPKSGHDTVSWYQQALGQGPQFIFQYYEEEERQRGNFPDRFSGHQFPNYSSELNVNALLLGDSALYLCASSGAGSSRYGYTFGSGTRLTVV.

The chain combines TRBV6-5 with TRBJ1-2; weak D call: TRBD1 (6 bases). V gave up 10 bases and J gave up 4 bases, with 13 bases separating them. Per germline, CDR1 MNHEY and CDR2 SVGAGI. The CDR3 has 12 amino acids. The CDR3 DNA sequence: TGTGCCATCGGGCGCAGGGGCTATGGCTACACCTTC. It translates to CAIGRRGYGYTF.

The rearrangement joins TRBV6-4 to TRBJ1-2; 9 bases align to TRBD1. Trimming took 8 bases from V and 1 from J; bases not matched to a gene: 14. The CDR3 spans 17 residues. Germline CDR1 and CDR2: MRHNA and SNTAGT. The CDR3 coding sequence is TGTGCCAGCCGGATCGAAAACAGGGGGCATTGTAACTATGGCTACACCTTC. This encodes CASRIENRGHCNYGYTF.

The chain recombines TRBV5-1 with TRBJ1-1; 7 nucleotides align to TRBD1. CDR1 is SGHRS and CDR2 is YFSETQ in the germline V gene. The CDR3 runs to 14 residues. The V gene end was trimmed by 5 bases and the J gene end by 7 bases; junction bases not matched to a gene: 11. CDR3 region: CASRFGAGGVEAFF. Written as DNA, the CDR3 is TGCGCCAGCAGATTCGGCGCAGGGGGTGTTGAAGCTTTCTTT.

The chain couples TRBV19 to TRBJ1-2, with D tentatively TRBD1 (5 bases). This CDR3 spans 15 amino acids. The V and J ends lost 4 bases and 2 bases respectively, with 14 bases between them. Germline V gene data show CDR1 as LNHDA and CDR2 as SQIVND (reference sequence). This CDR3 is CASSTPQGRNYGYTF. Written as DNA, the CDR3 is TGTGCCAGTAGTACTCCGCAGGGAAGGAACTATGGCTACACCTTC.

The rearrangement uses TRBV18 and TRBJ2-5; weak D call: TRBD2 (5 bases). The germline gives CDR1 KGHSH, CDR2 LQKENI. This CDR3 has 16 residues. V lost 0 bases to trimming and J lost 3 bases, with 14 bases between them. CDR3 loop: CASSPPRVLSKETQYF. CDR3 DNA: TGTGCCAGCTCACCACCGAGGGTCCTTTCCAAAGAGACCCAGTACTTC.

The chain uses TRBV4-3 and TRBJ2-3; D remains unclear. Germline loops: CDR1 LGHNA, CDR2 YSLEER. This CDR3 spans 15 amino acids. V shed 0 bases and J shed 6 bases, with 13 bases lying between them. This CDR3 is CASSQDSWGSDTQYF. CDR3 in DNA: TGCGCCAGCAGCCAAGATTCCTGGGGATCCGATACGCAGTATTTT.

V and J are TRBV3-1 (or the pseudogene TRBV3-2) and TRBJ2-7; D is ambiguous. V was cut by 6 bases and J by 1 base, with 10 bases left in between. Germline CDR1 reads LGHDT; CDR2 reads YNNKEL (reference sequence). The CDR3 has 13 residues. The CDR3 DNA follows: TGTGCCAGCAGTCCTTACACATCCTACGAGCAGTACTTC. It specifies CASSPYTSYEQYF.

J is TRBJ1-2 and V is TRBV6-5, with TRBD1 matching over 7 bases. From germline, CDR1 is MNHEY and CDR2 SVGAGI. This CDR3 region has 14 residues. Unmatched junction bases numbered 13, after V lost 11 bases and J lost 4 bases. In nucleotides, the CDR3 is TGTGCCTCCACCCGAGAGGGGGCAAGCTATGGCTACACCTTC. This translates into CASTREGASYGYTF.

The chain links TRBV6-2 or TRBV6-3 to TRBJ1-1, with D possibly matching TRBD1 (6 bases). Germline V gene lookup returns CDR1 MNHEY and CDR2 SVGEGT. The CDR3 is made up of 12 amino acids. The V gene lost 8 bases and the J gene lost 5 bases, with 12 bases spanning the gap. The CDR3 loop reads CASGLGATEAFF. The CDR3 DNA reads as TGTGCCAGCGGCCTGGGGGCGACTGAAGCTTTCTTT.

This clone occurred once. The rearrangement uses TRBV7-6 and TRBJ1-2; D is perhaps TRBD1 (5 bases). The germline CDR1 and CDR2 sequences are SGHVS and FNYEAQ. This CDR3 region has 16 residues. V lost 5 bases and J lost 6, with 22 bases in between. CDR3 amino acids: CASSPRRGTFVDGYTF. The CDR3 bases are TGTGCCAGCAGCCCCCGCCGGGGGACGTTCGTTGATGGCTACACCTTC.

The chain couples TRBV6-5 to TRBJ1-2; 7 bases align to TRBD1. V trimming: 10 bases; J trimming: 8 bases; junction bases outside the gene matches: 13. CDR1 and CDR2 from the germline V gene are MNHEY and SVGAGI. The CDR3 covers 13 residues. DNA of the CDR3: TGTGCCACCTTGGACAGGACCCTCTACGGCTACACCTTC. Protein: CATLDRTLYGYTF.

The genes are TRBV4-2 and TRBJ2-7; TRBD2 matches 8 bases. CDR3 size: 15 residues. V lost 0 bases and J lost 2; bases outside the gene matches: 3. Per the germline V gene, CDR1 is LGHNA and CDR2 is YNFKEQ. The CDR3: CASSQDLAGTYEQYF. The DNA for the CDR3 is TGTGCCAGCAGCCAAGATCTAGCGGGTACCTACGAGCAGTACTTC.

The table lists this clone with many counts. This sequence joins TRBV2 and TRBJ2-1; tentative D call: TRBD1 (5 bases). V lost 8 bases to trimming and J lost 9 bases, with 14 bases between them. The CDR3 loop spans 12 amino acids. Germline CDR1 is SNHLY and CDR2 is FYNNEI. In nucleotides, the CDR3 is TGTGCCAGCGACGTGGGGCTTGGTGAGCAGTTCTTC. The encoded protein is CASDVGLGEQFF.

The chain recombines TRBV19 with TRBJ1-1, with D possibly TRBD1 on 5 matching bases. Germline CDR1 LNHDA, CDR2 SQIVND (reference sequence). CDR3 size: 14 residues. V lost 1 base, J lost 4 bases, and 10 bases lay in between. CDR3 nucleotide sequence: TGTGCCAGTAGTATAGGAGGGGTGGGCACTGAAGCTTTCTTT. It is translated as CASSIGGVGTEAFF.

This rearrangement joins TRBV19 to TRBJ2-1; D perhaps matches TRBD1 (6 bases). Germline CDR1 reads LNHDA; CDR2 reads SQIVND (reference sequence). V lost 9 bases, J lost 4 bases, and 19 bases lay in between. CDR3 length equals 15 residues. The CDR3 DNA reads as TGTGCCAGCTCTGGCCGGGACAAGATGTACAATGAGCAGTTCTTC. Translated, it gives CASSGRDKMYNEQFF.

The rearrangement uses TRBV7-2 and TRBJ1-2; tentative D call: TRBD1 (6 bases). The CDR3 loop spans 14 amino acids. Trimming removed 1 base from V and 5 bases from J, with 11 bases in between. Germline-derived CDR1 and CDR2 are SGHTA and FQGNSA. The CDR3 nucleotides are TGTGCCAGCAGCTTAGGGACAGCGACATATGGCTACACCTTC. Translating it yields CASSLGTATYGYTF.